These T cell receptor beta chains were read from a single sample in a study of OX40 agonist ivuxolimab in advanced cancers. Some clones are missing from TCRdb's copy, which holds only in-frame ones; the method was immunoSEQ multiplex PCR. The table records some 83,000 clones, roughly nine tenths of them present only once. Material: CD4+ or CD8+ T cells sorted from blood, obtained in a trial of the OX40 agonist ivuxolimab. These receptors were taken from an adult with an advanced solid tumor such as melanoma, head and neck, liver or kidney cancer. Each CDR3 is given with its conserved first and last residue. The D gene is left open where the match is weak. The listing skips clone size in some rows; elsewhere it reads once, few, many or a size class.

clone size	D gene	V gene	J gene	CDR3 length	CDR3 DNA	CDR3 protein
.	TRBD1	TRBV7-9	TRBJ1-5	17	TGTGCCAGCAGCTCAGGGACAGGGGGCGGTGGCAATCAGCCCCAGCATTTT	CASSSGTGGGGNQPQHF
.	TRBD2	TRBV7-2	TRBJ2-7	13	TGTGCCAGCAGCTTAGATCCCACTAGCGGACTGAACTTC	CASSLDPTSGLNF
few	.	TRBV7-2	TRBJ2-2	12	TGTGCCAGCAACGGGGCCCCCGGGGAGCTGTTTTTT	CASNGAPGELFF
.	.	TRBV5-5	TRBJ1-1	12	TGTGCCAGCAGCCCCTCCGTCACTGAAGCTTTCTTT	CASSPSVTEAFF
few	.	TRBV7-3	TRBJ1-2	14	TGTGCCAGCAGCTTATTCCCGATCAACTATGGCTACACCTTC	CASSLFPINYGYTF
.	.	TRBV7-2	TRBJ1-1	13	TGTGCCAGCAGCCAAAGCCGGACAGAAGAAGCTTTCTTT	CASSQSRTEEAFF
.	TRBD2	TRBV28	TRBJ2-3	17	TGTGCCAGCAGTTCCCCGGGACTAGCGGATTCCACAGATACGCAGTATTTT	CASSSPGLADSTDTQYF
.	.	TRBV6-6	TRBJ1-5	16	TGTGCCAGCAGTTACGGAGGCGTTGATAGCAATCAGCCCCAGCATTTT	CASSYGGVDSNQPQHF
.	TRBD2	TRBV7-3	TRBJ2-1	18	TGTGCCAGCAGCTCAACTCCGGGACTAGCCCCGCAGATGAATGAGCAGTTCTTC	CASSSTPGLAPQMNEQFF
.	TRBD2	TRBV2	TRBJ2-1	16	TGTGCCAGCAGTCGACCGGGACTAGCAGTACAAGAGGAGCAGTTCTTC	CASSRPGLAVQEEQFF
.	.	TRBV6-1	TRBJ2-3	12	TGTGCCAGCAGCCTTTCGCTAGATACGCAGTATTTT	CASSLSLDTQYF
few	.	TRBV30	TRBJ2-7	11	TGTGCCTGGAGTGTAAGCTACGAGCAGTACTTC	CAWSVSYEQYF
.	.	TRBV19	TRBJ1-1	15	TGTGCCAGTAGTAATCTGCCCGAGATAAACACTGAAGCTTTCTTT	CASSNLPEINTEAFF
.	TRBD1	TRBV11-3	TRBJ2-1	17	TGTGCCAGCAGCACCGCCTCCGGGACAGGGGTCTACAATGAGCAGTTCTTC	CASSTASGTGVYNEQFF
.	.	TRBV19	TRBJ2-4	15	TGTGCCAGTAGTCGATATATGGACGGGAAAAACATTCAGTACTTC	CASSRYMDGKNIQYF
.	TRBD2	TRBV28	TRBJ2-7	16	TGTGCCAGCAGTGGCCGGGCGGGAGGGAGCTCCTACGAGCAGTACTTC	CASSGRAGGSSYEQYF
.	TRBD1	TRBV27	TRBJ2-7	14	TGTGCCAGCAGTTTGGGACAGGGGGCTGGCGAGCAGTACTTC	CASSLGQGAGEQYF
.	TRBD1	TRBV2	TRBJ2-1	14	TGTGCCAGCAGTCGGGACAGGGACTACAATGAGCAGTTCTTC	CASSRDRDYNEQFF
.	.	TRBV11-3	TRBJ1-1	13	TGTGCCAGCAGTTCTGCAGGATACACTGAAGCTTTCTTT	CASSSAGYTEAFF
.	TRBD1	TRBV4-3	TRBJ1-5	13	TGCGCCAGCAGCCGGGACAGCCAATGGCCCCAGCATTTT	CASSRDSQWPQHF
.	TRBD1	TRBV6-1	TRBJ2-7	13	TGTGCCTCCACACGGGACAGGGCCTACGAGCAGTACTTC	CASTRDRAYEQYF
.	.	TRBV27	TRBJ2-7	16	TGTGCCAGCCCCCATCAACTCCGGGACACCGACTACGAGCAGTACTTC	CASPHQLRDTDYEQYF
.	TRBD2	TRBV18	TRBJ2-3	17	TGTGCCAGCTCACCACCGGGACTAGCGGGAAGCCCAGATACGCAGTATTTT	CASSPPGLAGSPDTQYF
.	TRBD2	TRBV28	TRBJ2-5	19	TGTGCCAGCAGCTCCGATCGGACTAGCGGGGGAAAATATAAAGAGACCCAGTACTTC	CASSSDRTSGGKYKETQYF
.	.	TRBV6-5	TRBJ2-2	12	TGTGCCAGCAGTTACTCGGATGGGGAGCTGTTTTTT	CASSYSDGELFF
few	TRBD2	TRBV7-7	TRBJ2-1	16	TGTGCCAGCAGCCCTCTACTAGCGGGATCAGTCGGGGGGCAGTTCTTC	CASSPLLAGSVGGQFF
once	.	TRBV5-1	TRBJ2-5	15	TGCGCCAGCAGCTTGGGAGGGACAACACAAGAGACCCAGTACTTC	CASSLGGTTQETQYF
.	TRBD1	TRBV28	TRBJ2-2	17	TGTGCCAGCAGAAGTCCGACAGGGGGCAAGAACACCGGGGAGCTGTTTTTT	CASRSPTGGKNTGELFF
.	.	TRBV6-5	TRBJ2-7	15	TGTGCCAGCAGTTACTCACCGGGGAGCTCCTACGAGCAGTACTTC	CASSYSPGSSYEQYF
.	.	TRBV7-9	TRBJ1-6	14	TGTGCCAGCAGCTCCGGGGGGCGGAATTCACCCCTCCACTTT	CASSSGGRNSPLHF
.	.	TRBV6-5	TRBJ2-7	13	TGTGCCAGCACTCCACAGGGTATCTACGAGCAGTACTTC	CASTPQGIYEQYF
.	.	TRBV28	TRBJ1-6	12	TGTGCCAGCAGTTTAATGCGTTCACCCCTCCACTTT	CASSLMRSPLHF
.	TRBD2	TRBV11-2	TRBJ2-3	15	TGTGCCAGCAGCCCCCTAGGCGGGAGATCAGATACGCAGTATTTT	CASSPLGGRSDTQYF
.	TRBD2	TRBV7-3	TRBJ2-2	15	TGTGCCAGCAGCTTAGCGGGAGGTGACACCGGGGAGCTGTTTTTT	CASSLAGGDTGELFF
.	.	TRBV7-2	TRBJ2-5	13	TGTGCCAGCAGCTTACGACTCCAAGAGACCCAGTACTTC	CASSLRLQETQYF
.	.	TRBV7-9	TRBJ2-2	15	TGTGCCAGCAGCTTACCCGGGGGCAAGGCCGGGGAGCTGTTTTTT	CASSLPGGKAGELFF
.	.	TRBV15	TRBJ2-7	17	TGTGCCACCAGCAGAGATCTAGGACAGAAAATTTCCTACGAGCAGTACTTC	CATSRDLGQKISYEQYF
.	.	TRBV9	TRBJ2-7	13	TGTGCCAGCAGCGGGACAGATTTTTACGAGCAGTACTTC	CASSGTDFYEQYF
.	.	TRBV5-4	TRBJ2-6	15	TGTGCCAGCAGCTTGACCAGTTCTGGGGCCAACGTCCTGACTTTC	CASSLTSSGANVLTF
.	.	TRBV7-8	TRBJ2-5	12	TGTGCCAGCCTTCCGGACCAAGAGACCCAGTACTTC	CASLPDQETQYF
once	.	TRBV11-2	TRBJ2-2	15	TGTGCCAGCAGCTCCTGGACAGCAAACACCGGGGAGCTGTTTTTT	CASSSWTANTGELFF
.	.	TRBV11-2	TRBJ2-1	13	TGTGCCAGCAGCTTAGAACTAGAAGGTGAGCAGTTCTTC	CASSLELEGEQFF
.	.	TRBV6-1	TRBJ1-1	13	TGTGCCAGCAGCGTAGATCGAAACGGAGAAGCTTTCTTT	CASSVDRNGEAFF
.	TRBD2	TRBV9	TRBJ2-1	16	TGTGCCAGCAGCGTGGGGACTAGCGGGATTTGGAGTGAGCAGTTCTTC	CASSVGTSGIWSEQFF
.	.	TRBV10-3	TRBJ1-2	14	TGTGCCATCAGTGAGTCAAGCGTACCGTATGGCTACACCTTC	CAISESSVPYGYTF
once	TRBD1	TRBV11-2	TRBJ2-1	15	TGTGCCAGCAGCTTAGACAGGGGGCTAGGGAATGAGCAGTTCTTC	CASSLDRGLGNEQFF
.	.	TRBV2	TRBJ2-3	12	TGTGCCAGCAGTCTGTACGAAGATACGCAGTATTTT	CASSLYEDTQYF
.	.	TRBV14	TRBJ1-1	10	TGTGCCATGCTGAGGGGTGAAGCTTTCTTT	CAMLRGEAFF